A single sample gave rise to the 12 T cell receptor beta chains below, sequenced in a study of blood T cell repertoires in COVID-19. The assay was immunoSEQ multiplex PCR, and TCRdb's table has in-frame clones only and misses some. The data show fewer than 200,000 clones, 75% to 85% seen once. The material sequenced was peripheral blood. These TCRs come from a man aged 60-69 years with acute or convalescent COVID-19.

This chain uses TRBV4-2 with TRBJ2-1; 13 nucleotides match TRBD2. The CDR3 runs 17 residues. Trimming cost V 0 bases and J 9 bases; bases outside gene matches: 8. In germline, CDR1 is LGHNA, CDR2 YNFKEQ. The chain's CDR3 is CASSQDPGLAGSSEQFF. CDR3 nucleotide sequence: TGTGCCAGCAGCCAAGATCCGGGACTAGCGGGGTCCAGTGAGCAGTTCTTC.

About this clone: The junction shows a germline mismatch at one end, possibly a read error. This chain joins TRBV5-1 and TRBJ2-1, with 14 bases fitting TRBD2. Germline-derived CDR1 and CDR2 are SGHRS and YFSETQ. The CDR3 is made up of 15 amino acids. This chain's CDR3 is CATTSGRGLSSRPIF. In nucleotides, the CDR3 is TGCGCCACGACTAGCGGGAGGGGGCTGAGCAGCCGTCCCATCTTC.

This clone was detected only a few times. The chain couples TRBV6-5 to TRBJ2-5; D is undetermined. This CDR3 is built from 12 residues. Deletions cut 2 bases from V and 5 bases from J, with 6 bases between. Germline-derived CDR1 and CDR2 are MNHEY and SVGAGI. The CDR3 loop is CASSYTSETQYF. DNA for the CDR3: TGTGCCAGCAGTTACACTTCGGAGACCCAGTACTTC.

V gene TRBV6-5 combines with J gene TRBJ2-7, with TRBD1 matching 9 bases. The CDR3 totals 15 residues. CDR1 is MNHEY, CDR2 SVGAGI, per germline. V lost 0 bases, J lost 1 base, and 1 base stayed unmatched. The CDR3 is CASSYSTGGSYEQYF. In DNA form, the CDR3 reads TGTGCCAGCAGTTACTCGACAGGGGGTTCCTACGAGCAGTACTTC.

The rearrangement joins TRBV30 to TRBJ2-1; D might be TRBD2 (5 bases). CDR3 size: 12 residues. The germline gives CDR1 GTSNPN, CDR2 SVGIG (reference sequence). The germline V and J ends were trimmed by 0 bases and 11 bases, with 11 bases remaining between them. The CDR3 is CAWSVPGSQQFF. DNA for the CDR3: TGTGCCTGGAGTGTACCTGGGAGCCAGCAGTTCTTC.

The chain couples TRBV11-2 to TRBJ1-2, with 9 positions matching TRBD1. Germline V gene sequence: CDR1 SGHAT, CDR2 FQNNGV. This CDR3 has 13 residues. J was trimmed by 3 bases and V by 4 bases; bases with no gene match: 0. The CDR3 sequence is CASSWTGDYGYTF. CDR3 DNA sequence: TGTGCCAGCAGCTGGACAGGGGACTATGGCTACACCTTC. Looking up the rest from reference TRBV11-2 and TRBJ1-2 gives the full variable domain: EAGVAQSPRYKIIEKRQSVAFWCNPISGHATLYWYQQILGQGPKLLIQFQNNGVVDDSQLPKDRFSAERLKGVDSTLKIQPAKLEDSAVYLCASSWTGDYGYTFGSGTRLTVV.

The rearrangement joins TRBV5-4 to TRBJ2-7; 11 positions agree with TRBD1. The CDR3 length is 15 residues. Trimming at V came to 0 bases and at J to 4 bases, leaving 3 bases not matched to a gene. CDR1 is SGHNT and CDR2 is YYREEE in the germline V gene (reference sequence). Written as DNA, the CDR3 is TGTGCCAGCAGCTTGGGTGGACAGGGGGCTTACGAGCAGTACTTC. It yields the protein CASSLGGQGAYEQYF.

The chain has TRBV6-5 and TRBJ2-1; TRBD2 might be the D (6 bases). Germline-derived CDR1 and CDR2 are MNHEY and SVGAGI. Trimming stripped 7 bases from V and 6 bases from J, with 16 bases between. The CDR3 loop spans 14 amino acids. The CDR3 spells CASMQDYTSNEQFF. CDR3 nucleotides: TGTGCCAGCATGCAGGACTACACCTCCAATGAGCAGTTCTTC.

With regard to this clone: The junction and the germline gene differ at one end; a read error may be behind it. The rearrangement links TRBV10-3 to TRBJ1-6; no firm D call. CDR1 and CDR2 (germline): ENHRY, SYGVKD. CDR3 size: 13 residues. CDR3 loop: CAINEQLNSPLHF. The CDR3 nucleotides are TGTGCCATCAATGAGCAGTTAAATTCACCCCTCCACTTT.

The chain recombines TRBV7-3 with TRBJ2-5; no reliable D call. V was pared by 5 bases and J by 4 bases, with 11 bases between. Looked up from germline, CDR1 is SGHTA and CDR2 is FQGTGA. The CDR3 length is 13 residues. The DNA of the CDR3 is TGTGCCAGCAGCCGAAACATGGCAGAGACCCAGTACTTC. Protein sequence: CASSRNMAETQYF.

The chain links TRBV5-1 to TRBJ2-7; 11 positions match TRBD2. Germline V lookup: CDR1 SGHRS, CDR2 YFSETQ. Trimming at V came to 9 bases and at J to 1 base, leaving 27 bases not matched to a gene. The length of the CDR3 is 21 residues. The CDR3 here is CATLITSGSSPKSIGSYEQYF. The CDR3 region has the DNA TGCGCCACCCTTATCACTAGCGGGAGTAGCCCCAAGTCCATTGGATCCTACGAGCAGTACTTC.

V is TRBV7-2 and J is TRBJ2-3; 10 nucleotides align to TRBD2. CDR1 SGHTA and CDR2 FQGNSA come from the germline V gene. This CDR3 is 16 amino acids long. Trimming at V came to 5 bases and at J to 2 bases, leaving 7 bases not matched to a gene. The chain's CDR3 is CASSRPSGSITDTQYF. The CDR3 region has the DNA TGTGCCAGCAGCCGCCCTAGCGGGAGTATCACAGATACGCAGTATTTT.